This T cell receptor (beta chain) was profiled in a study of T cell responses to AZD1222 COVID-19 vaccine. This clone was picked up one time. The antigen remains unidentified. This CDR3 is built from 17 residues. The V gene end was trimmed by 4 bases and the J gene end by 6 bases; junction bases not matched to a gene: 17. CDR1 and CDR2 from the germline V gene are SEHNR and FQNEAQ (reference sequence). Using immunoSEQ multiplex PCR, the repertoire was profiled, and TCRdb retains in-frame clones only, with some absent. The sample has some 96,000 clones, around 85% seen once. Regarding the study as a whole: Clonal diversity may have been underestimated in mostly white British donors. After two AZD1222 doses, spike-specific TCR breadth and depth rose versus day 0. Just a handful of AZD1222 recipients were seropositive at baseline. Sampling captured repertoires only after the peak T cell response.

This chain uses TRBV7-9 with TRBJ1-2; TRBD1 matches at 7 bases. This sequence originates from an adult who received the AZD1222 COVID-19 vaccine. The specimen comprised peripheral blood, sampled 28 days after the second AZD1222 dose. CDR3 amino acids: CASSSWTGGLIYDGYTF. CDR3 coding DNA: TGTGCCAGCAGCTCGTGGACAGGTGGACTAATTTACGATGGCTACACCTTC.